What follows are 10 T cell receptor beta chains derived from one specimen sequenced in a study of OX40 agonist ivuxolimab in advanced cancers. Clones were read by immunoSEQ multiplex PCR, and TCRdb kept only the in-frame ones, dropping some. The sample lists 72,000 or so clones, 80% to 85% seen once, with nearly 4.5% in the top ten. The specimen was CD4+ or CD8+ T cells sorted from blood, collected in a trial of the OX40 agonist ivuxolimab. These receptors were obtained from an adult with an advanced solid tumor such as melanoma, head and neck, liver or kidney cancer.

As DNA, the CDR3 is TGTGCCAGTAGTATAGATCCAGTGGTAAGGATCAATCAGCCCCAGCATTTT. It is translated as CASSIDPVVRINQPQHF. J is TRBJ1-5 and V is TRBV19; no definite D call. V was clipped by 0 bases and J by 3 bases, with 15 bases between them. CDR3 length: 17 amino acids. Germline assignment: CDR1 LNHDA and CDR2 SQIVND (reference sequence).

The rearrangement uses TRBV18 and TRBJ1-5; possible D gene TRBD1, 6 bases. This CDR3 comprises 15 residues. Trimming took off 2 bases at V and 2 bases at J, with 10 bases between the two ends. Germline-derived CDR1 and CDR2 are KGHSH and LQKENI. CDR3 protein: CASSPGGAGNQPQHF. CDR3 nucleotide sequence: TGTGCCAGCTCACCAGGGGGCGCGGGCAATCAGCCCCAGCATTTT.

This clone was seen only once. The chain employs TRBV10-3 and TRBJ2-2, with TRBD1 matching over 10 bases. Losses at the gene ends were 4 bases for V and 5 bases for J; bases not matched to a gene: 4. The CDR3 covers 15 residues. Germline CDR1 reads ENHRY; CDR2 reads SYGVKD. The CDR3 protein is CAISGTGGRTGELFF. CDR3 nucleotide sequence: TGTGCCATCAGTGGGACAGGGGGGAGAACCGGGGAGCTGTTTTTT.

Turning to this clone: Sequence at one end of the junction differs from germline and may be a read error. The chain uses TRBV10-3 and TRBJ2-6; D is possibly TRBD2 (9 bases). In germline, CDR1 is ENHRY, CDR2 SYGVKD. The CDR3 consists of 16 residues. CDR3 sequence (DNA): TGTGCCATCAGTAGGCGGGGGGGCACAGGGGGCAACGTCCTGACTTTC. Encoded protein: CAISRRGGTGGNVLTF.

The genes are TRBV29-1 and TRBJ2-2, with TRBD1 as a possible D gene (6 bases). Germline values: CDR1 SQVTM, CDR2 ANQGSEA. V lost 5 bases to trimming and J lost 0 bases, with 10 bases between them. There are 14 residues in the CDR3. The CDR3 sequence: CSVPRTANTGELFF. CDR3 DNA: TGCAGCGTTCCTCGGACAGCGAACACCGGGGAGCTGTTTTTT.

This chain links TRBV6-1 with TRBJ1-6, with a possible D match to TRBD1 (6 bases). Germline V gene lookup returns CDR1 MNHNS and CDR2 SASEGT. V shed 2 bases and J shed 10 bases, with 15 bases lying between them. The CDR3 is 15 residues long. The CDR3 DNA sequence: TGTGCCAGCAGTGAAACGGGGGCGCTGGGATCACCCCTCCACTTT. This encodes CASSETGALGSPLHF.

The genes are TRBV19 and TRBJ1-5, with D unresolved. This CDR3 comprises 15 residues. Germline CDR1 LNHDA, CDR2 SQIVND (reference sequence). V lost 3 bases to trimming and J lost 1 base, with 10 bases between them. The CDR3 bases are TGTGCCAGTAGTATTTTGGGGAGGAGCAATCAGCCCCAGCATTTT. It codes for CASSILGRSNQPQHF.

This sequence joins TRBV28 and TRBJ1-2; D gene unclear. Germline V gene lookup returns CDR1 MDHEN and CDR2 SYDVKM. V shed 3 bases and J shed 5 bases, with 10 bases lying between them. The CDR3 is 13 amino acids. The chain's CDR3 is CASSFGRLYGYTF. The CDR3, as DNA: TGTGCCAGCAGTTTTGGGAGATTATATGGCTACACCTTC.

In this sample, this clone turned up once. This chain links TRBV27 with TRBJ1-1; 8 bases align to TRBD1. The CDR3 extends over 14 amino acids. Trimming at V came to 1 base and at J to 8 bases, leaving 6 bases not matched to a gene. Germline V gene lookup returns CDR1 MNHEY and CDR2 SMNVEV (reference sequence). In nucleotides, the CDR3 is TGTGCCAGCAGTTTATTAGGGACAGGCACCGAAGCTTTCTTT. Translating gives CASSLLGTGTEAFF.

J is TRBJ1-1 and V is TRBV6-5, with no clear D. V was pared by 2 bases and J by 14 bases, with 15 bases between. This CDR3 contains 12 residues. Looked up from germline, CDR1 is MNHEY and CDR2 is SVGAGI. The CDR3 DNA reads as TGTGCCAGCAGTTACGGGCAGGATATGCCCTTCTTT. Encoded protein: CASSYGQDMPFF.